The T cell receptor beta chain under discussion was sequenced for a study of blood T cell repertoires in COVID-19 (dated by TCRdb to about 2020). With respect to the entire study: Samples covering the acute and convalescent phases of COVID-19 were provided by collaborators in the United States, Italy and Spain. The repertoires were released in a freely available public database intended as a resource for research on the immune response to SARS-CoV-2. HLA class I and class II types, where available, came from metadata supplied by the sample provider rather than from assay-based typing. The prospective study material was composed of cDNA or gDNA derived from T cells, B-cell-depleted T cells, or PBMCs. Samples came from the ongoing ImmuneRACE study (first 160 participants) plus 1,254 subjects from 6 global collaborators. Subjects who had been exposed to COVID-19, were actively infected with it, or had recovered from it provided the deeply sampled blood TCRbeta repertoires that made up the dataset. Nearly every sample came with metadata listing a de-identified subject ID, COVID-19 status, age in years and sex.

Paper-wide results and their limitations: The amount of clinical and demographic metadata varied by source and participant and was provided uncurated.

From the germline V gene, CDR1 is MDHEN and CDR2 is SYDVKM. The V end loses 5 bases and the J end loses 3 bases, and a stretch of 16 bases separates them. The CDR3 runs 16 amino acids, cysteine and phenylalanine included. The retained sequence is limited to the CDR3, 48 bases, with the frame set at the first base. One collaborating source in Seattle enrolled patients during active infection and followed them longitudinally through the course of disease. Each collaborating institution followed its own protocols to collect whole blood in K2EDTA tubes. For TCRbeta analysis, collaborators shipped samples as frozen whole blood, isolated PBMCs, or DNA extracted from either of those sample types. TCRbeta CDR3 regions were amplified from genomic DNA using the immunoSEQ Assay, a bias-controlled multiplex PCR. In the authors' own workflow: Nucleated cell counts per sample were estimated from amplification of reference gene primers within the assay. Sequence reads were collapsed and filtered to measure the absolute abundance of every unique TCRbeta CDR3 rearrangement. For each sample, productive Simpson clonality was calculated by taking the square root of Simpson's diversity index across productive rearrangements. The immuneACCESS repertoire file appears here via TCRdb, limited to in-frame rearrangements. These files lack a portion of the clones; in checked studies, under half of the deficit traces to unresolved V genes, and the cause of the others is not known. That table is the source of V, J and clone size, and D and trimming were worked out from the DNA. This sample gives around 400,000 clones in total; over 75% of them show up just once. The ten largest account for about 2.1% of the sample.

Turning to this clone: This clone's antigen is unknown. Per-base quality was not reported, and no clone a single base away is much larger than it.

The receptor comes from a woman aged 60-75 years with COVID-19, enrolled during active disease. What was sequenced was peripheral blood. The rearrangement combines TRBV28 with TRBJ2-2; a tentative D match to TRBD2 spans 7 bases. The sequenced DNA is TGTGCCAGCAGTCCCCCCGGGGGGCGCTACACCGGGGAGCTGTTTTTT. Its translation is CASSPPGGRYTGELFF.